This is a list of T cell receptor beta chains from one sample in a study of blood T cell dynamics during melanoma immunotherapy. Data came from immunoSEQ multiplex PCR; TCRdb stores just in-frame clones and leaves some out. The table lists roughly 22,000 clones, around 85% of them singletons. The material sequenced was blood, taken from a patient treated with checkpoint blockade. The receptors shown here come from a human donor with melanoma. The CDR3 runs from the conserved cysteine through the conserved F or W. A D gene is named only where the DNA matches it firmly. Size is stated for part of the rows, as once, few or many counts, or as a class when the clone is expanded.

j_call	d_call	v_call	clone_size	cdr3_nt	cdr3_aa
TRBJ2-3	-	TRBV5-1	-	TGCGCCAGCAGCTTGAGTGCCCTAACAGATACGCAGTATTTT	CASSLSALTDTQYF
TRBJ2-1	-	TRBV4-2	once	TGTGCCAGCAGCCAAGATGGGGGGAGCTCCTACAATGAGCAGTTCTTC	CASSQDGGSSYNEQFF
TRBJ2-4	-	TRBV5-1	-	TGCGCCAGCAGCTTGGAACTCCGGGCGAACATTCAGTACTTC	CASSLELRANIQYF
TRBJ2-7	TRBD1	TRBV28	once	TGTGCCAGCAGTAGACAGGGCCCCTACGAGCAGTACTTC	CASSRQGPYEQYF
TRBJ2-7	-	TRBV15	-	TGTGCCACCAGCAGAGGGGGCCTGCGAGTTTTGAACTTC	CATSRGGLRVLNF
TRBJ1-5	TRBD1	TRBV19	-	TGTGCCAGCGGGACAGCCAGCAATCAGCCCCAGCATTTT	CASGTASNQPQHF
TRBJ2-7	TRBD2	TRBV6-6	-	TGTGCCAGCAAGGTACTGGCGGGAGGGGCCTACGAGCAGTACTTC	CASKVLAGGAYEQYF
TRBJ2-1	TRBD2	TRBV5-1	-	TGCGCCAGCAGCCCTAATCATAGCGGGAGCTCCTACAATGAGCAGTTCTTC	CASSPNHSGSSYNEQFF
TRBJ2-3	-	TRBV5-1	-	TGCGCCAGCAGCTTTGCTAGCCAACCAGATACGCAGTATTTT	CASSFASQPDTQYF
TRBJ2-7	-	TRBV10-2	-	TGCGCCAGCGGCGGTCTCGAAGTCTACGAGCAGTACTTC	CASGGLEVYEQYF
TRBJ2-1	TRBD2	TRBV28	once	TGTGCCAGCAGTTCCCGACGACTAGCGTGGAATGAGCAGTTCTTC	CASSSRRLAWNEQFF
TRBJ2-7	TRBD2	TRBV20-1	-	TGCAGTATAGCGGGAGACTACGAGCAGTACTTC	CSIAGDYEQYF
TRBJ1-2	-	TRBV27	-	TGTGCCAGCAGGACCTCGGACGGAGACTATGGCTACACCTTC	CASRTSDGDYGYTF
TRBJ1-3	-	TRBV7-9	-	TGTGCCAGCAGCTTAGTTAAGGGAAACACCATATATTTT	CASSLVKGNTIYF
TRBJ2-1	-	TRBV7-9	-	TGTGCCAGCAGCTTACAGGACGGGAGTGGTCGTTTTAATGAGCAGTTCTTC	CASSLQDGSGRFNEQFF
TRBJ2-7	-	TRBV7-9	-	TGTGCCAGCAGCTCGACAGCATCCTACGAGCAGTACTTC	CASSSTASYEQYF
TRBJ1-1	-	TRBV7-3	-	TGTGCCAGCTCCAGGGACCCGAACACTGAAGCTTTCTTT	CASSRDPNTEAFF
TRBJ2-7	-	TRBV14	-	TGTGCCAGCAGCCACCCCCGACACCTCTCCTACGAGCAGTACTTC	CASSHPRHLSYEQYF
TRBJ2-2	TRBD1	TRBV7-9	-	TGTGCCAGCAGCTCCGCTGCCCCGGGACAGGGGGCGACCGGGGAGCTGTTTTTT	CASSSAAPGQGATGELFF
TRBJ1-3	-	TRBV5-1	-	TGCGCCAGCAGCTTAAACGACGACGCTTCTGGAAACACCATATATTTT	CASSLNDDASGNTIYF
TRBJ1-3	-	TRBV5-4	few	TGTGCCAGCAGCTTGCCTGGGGTCAAGTCTAGAAACACCATATATTTT	CASSLPGVKSRNTIYF
TRBJ2-1	TRBD1	TRBV2	-	TGTGCCAGCAGTAACAGGGGGAGAAGCGGCTCGTACAATGAGCAGTTCTTC	CASSNRGRSGSYNEQFF
TRBJ2-7	-	TRBV13	-	TGTGCCAGCAGCTTAGGACACTCATCCTACGAGCAGTACTTC	CASSLGHSSYEQYF
TRBJ1-4	-	TRBV19	-	TGTGCCAGTAGTGAGACAGTGTATAATGAAAAACTGTTTTTT	CASSETVYNEKLFF
TRBJ1-3	-	TRBV5-1	few	TGCGCCAGCAGCTTGGCCGGGACGGGTGGAAACACCATATATTTT	CASSLAGTGGNTIYF
TRBJ2-7	TRBD1	TRBV6-6	-	TGTGCCAGCAGTTACCCGGGACAGGGCAACTACGAGCAGTACTTC	CASSYPGQGNYEQYF
TRBJ1-5	-	TRBV27	-	TGTGCCAGCAGTTTACGTAGGGGGGGTAATCAGCCCCAGCATTTT	CASSLRRGGNQPQHF
TRBJ2-2	-	TRBV10-2	-	TGCGCCAGCAGGCTGGGCACCGGGGAGCTGTTTTTT	CASRLGTGELFF
TRBJ2-5	-	TRBV29-1	-	TGCAGCGTCTGTCCCGCCGGGACTGTGACAAGGGCCCAGTACTTC	CSVCPAGTVTRAQYF
TRBJ2-7	-	TRBV29-1	-	TGCAGCGTTGAAAAGAGTATCAGGGGAGGGTCCTACGAGCAGTACTTC	CSVEKSIRGGSYEQYF
TRBJ2-3	-	TRBV28	-	TGTGCCAGCAGTTTCGTGGCGGGCACAGATACGCAGTATTTT	CASSFVAGTDTQYF
TRBJ2-3	TRBD2	TRBV6-5	-	TGTGCCAGCAGGAGGACTAGCGGGAGACCAGATACGCAGTATTTT	CASRRTSGRPDTQYF